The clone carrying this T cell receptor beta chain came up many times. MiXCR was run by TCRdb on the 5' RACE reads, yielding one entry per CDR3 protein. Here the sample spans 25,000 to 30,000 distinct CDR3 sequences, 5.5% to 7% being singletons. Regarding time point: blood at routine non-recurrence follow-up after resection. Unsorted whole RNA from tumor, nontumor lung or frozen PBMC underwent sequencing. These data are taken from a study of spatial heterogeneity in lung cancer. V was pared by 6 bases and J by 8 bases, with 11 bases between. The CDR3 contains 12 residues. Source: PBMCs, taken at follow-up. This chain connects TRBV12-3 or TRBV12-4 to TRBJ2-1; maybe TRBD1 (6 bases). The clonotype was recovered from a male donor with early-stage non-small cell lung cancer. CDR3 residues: CASSSRGDEQFF. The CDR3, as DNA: TGTGCCAGCAGCTCCAGGGGTGATGAGCAGTTCTTC.